This T cell receptor beta chain is drawn from a study of CD8+ T cells in alopecia areata. The CDR3 extends over 15 amino acids. CDR1 and CDR2 (germline): SGHKS, YYEKEE (reference sequence). Trimming at V came to 6 bases and at J to 4 bases, leaving 7 bases not matched to a gene. On this clone itself: Its specificity is not known.

The study's findings and limits: Higher clonality was seen in lesional scalp than in normal scalp, especially in alopecia totalis/universalis. Scalp clonality, together with expanded CD8+ clones among the top 100, fell significantly with tofacitinib. Mice gave a clearer picture of TCR sharing than patients did, possibly for HLA-related reasons.

The treatment: oral pan-JAK inhibitor, 5-10 mg twice daily. Sequencing relied on a cDNA template that was reverse transcribed from extracted RNA. Method: immunoSEQ multiplex PCR; TCRdb's copy keeps in-frame clones and lacks some. The sample lists fewer than 250,000 clones, approximately 67% occurring once. The input for sequencing was CD4+ T cells sorted from blood, taken at week 49, from a patient treated with tofacitinib. The chain uses TRBV5-5 and TRBJ2-6; the match to TRBD1 covers 7 bases. This TCR derives from a human donor with alopecia areata. The CDR3 DNA is TGTGCCAGCACCAGACAGGGAACAGGGGCCAACGTCCTGACTTTC. Its protein is CASTRQGTGANVLTF. Variable domain in full (rest from reference TRBV5-5 and TRBJ2-6): DAGVTQSPTHLIKTRGQQVTLRCSPISGHKSVSWYQQVLGQGPQFIFQYYEKEERGRGNFPDRFSARQFPNYSSELNVNALLLGDSALYLCASTRQGTGANVLTFGAGSRLTVL.